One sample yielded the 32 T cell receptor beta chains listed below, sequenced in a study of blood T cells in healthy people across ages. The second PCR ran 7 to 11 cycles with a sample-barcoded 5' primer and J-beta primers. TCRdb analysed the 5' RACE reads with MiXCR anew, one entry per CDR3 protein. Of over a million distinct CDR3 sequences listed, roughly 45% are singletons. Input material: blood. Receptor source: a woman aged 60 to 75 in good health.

The CDR3 protein is CASSCLSEQYF. In DNA, the CDR3 is TGTGCCAGCAGCTGCCTTAGCGAGCAGTACTTC. The chain recombines TRBV11-2 with TRBJ2-7; no reliable D call. Germline V CDR1 and CDR2: SGHAT, FQNNGV. The V end lost 4 bases, the J end lost 6 bases, and 7 bases lay between the germline ends. The CDR3 is made up of 11 amino acids.

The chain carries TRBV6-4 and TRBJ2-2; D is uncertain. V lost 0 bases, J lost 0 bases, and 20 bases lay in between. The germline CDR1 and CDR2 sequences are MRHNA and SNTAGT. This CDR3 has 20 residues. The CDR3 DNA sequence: TGTGCCAGCAGTGACTCGGTCTTGGCACGACCTGACTCGAACACCGGGGAGCTGTTTTTT. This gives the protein CASSDSVLARPDSNTGELFF.

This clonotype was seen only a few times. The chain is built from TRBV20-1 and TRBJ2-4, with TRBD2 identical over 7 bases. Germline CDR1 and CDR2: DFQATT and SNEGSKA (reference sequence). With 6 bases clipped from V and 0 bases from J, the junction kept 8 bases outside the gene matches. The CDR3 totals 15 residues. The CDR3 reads CSAPGGGLAKNIQYF. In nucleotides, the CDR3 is TGCAGTGCACCGGGGGGTGGACTAGCCAAAAACATTCAGTACTTC.

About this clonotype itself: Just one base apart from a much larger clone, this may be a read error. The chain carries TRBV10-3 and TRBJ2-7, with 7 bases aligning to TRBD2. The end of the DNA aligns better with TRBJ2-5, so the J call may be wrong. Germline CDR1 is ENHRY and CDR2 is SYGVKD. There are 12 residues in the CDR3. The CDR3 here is CAARGGEETQYF. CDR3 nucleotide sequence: TGTGCCGCCCGTGGGGGGGAAGAGACCCAGTACTTC.

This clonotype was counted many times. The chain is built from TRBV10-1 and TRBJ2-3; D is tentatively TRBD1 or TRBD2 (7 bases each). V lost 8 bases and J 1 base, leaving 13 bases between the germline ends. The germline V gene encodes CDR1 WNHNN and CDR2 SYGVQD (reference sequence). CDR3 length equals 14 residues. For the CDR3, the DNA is TGCGCCAGCGGGGACAGCGGGGGCACAGATACGCAGTATTTT. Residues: CASGDSGGTDTQYF.

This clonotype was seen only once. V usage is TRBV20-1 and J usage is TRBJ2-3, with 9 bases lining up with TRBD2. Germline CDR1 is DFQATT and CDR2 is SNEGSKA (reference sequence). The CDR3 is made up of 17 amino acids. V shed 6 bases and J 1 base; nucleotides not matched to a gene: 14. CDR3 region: CSAFSGSRTLRTDTQYF. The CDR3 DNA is TGCAGTGCATTTAGCGGGAGCAGGACTTTGCGCACAGATACGCAGTATTTT.

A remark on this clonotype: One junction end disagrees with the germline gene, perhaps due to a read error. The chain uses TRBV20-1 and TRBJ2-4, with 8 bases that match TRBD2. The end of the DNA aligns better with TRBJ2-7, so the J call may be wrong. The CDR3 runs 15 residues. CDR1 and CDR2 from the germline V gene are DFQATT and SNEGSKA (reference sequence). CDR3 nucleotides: TGCAGTACTAGAGGGCGGCTAGCGGGCATCTACGAGCAGTACTTC. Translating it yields CSTRGRLAGIYEQYF.

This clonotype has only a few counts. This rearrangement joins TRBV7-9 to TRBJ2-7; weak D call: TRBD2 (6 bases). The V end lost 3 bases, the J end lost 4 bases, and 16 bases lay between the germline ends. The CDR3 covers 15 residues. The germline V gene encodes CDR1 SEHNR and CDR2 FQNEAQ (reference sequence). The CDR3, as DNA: TGTGCCAGCAGCTTGAGGCGGGGCCTAGTGTACGAGCAGTACTTC. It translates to CASSLRRGLVYEQYF.

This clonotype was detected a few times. CDR3 in amino acids: CATSGRSYNEQFF. The CDR3 DNA is TGTGCCACCAGTGGGCGTTCCTACAATGAGCAGTTCTTC. This chain uses TRBV24-1 with TRBJ2-1, with no clear D. Trimming pared 5 bases from V and 1 base from J, leaving 5 bases between. Germline loops: CDR1 KGHDR, CDR2 SFDVKD. The CDR3 covers 13 residues.

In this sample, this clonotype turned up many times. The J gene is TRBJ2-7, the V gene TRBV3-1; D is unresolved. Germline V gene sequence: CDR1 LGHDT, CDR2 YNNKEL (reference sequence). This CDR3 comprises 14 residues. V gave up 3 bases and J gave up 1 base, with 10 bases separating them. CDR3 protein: CASSHATVSYEQYF. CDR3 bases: TGTGCCAGCAGCCATGCGACCGTATCCTACGAGCAGTACTTC.

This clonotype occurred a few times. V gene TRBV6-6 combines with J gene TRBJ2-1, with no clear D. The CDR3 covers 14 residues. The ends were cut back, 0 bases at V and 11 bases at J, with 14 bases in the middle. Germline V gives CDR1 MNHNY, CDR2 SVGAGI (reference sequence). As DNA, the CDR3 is TGTGCCAGCAGTTACTCGATAACCGGATCACAGCAGTTCTTC. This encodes CASSYSITGSQQFF.

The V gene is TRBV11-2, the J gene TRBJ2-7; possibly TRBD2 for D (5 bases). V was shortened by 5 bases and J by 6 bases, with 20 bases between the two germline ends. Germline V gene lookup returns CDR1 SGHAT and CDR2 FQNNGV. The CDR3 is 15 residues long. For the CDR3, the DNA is TGTGCCAGCAGCGTAAGTGCCGGGGTGCGCAGCGAGCAGTACTTC. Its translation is CASSVSAGVRSEQYF.

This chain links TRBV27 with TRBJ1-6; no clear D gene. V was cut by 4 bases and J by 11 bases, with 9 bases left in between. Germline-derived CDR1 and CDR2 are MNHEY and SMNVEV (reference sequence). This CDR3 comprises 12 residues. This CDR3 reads CASSSRRAPLHF. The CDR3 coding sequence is TGTGCCAGCAGTTCCCGACGGGCACCCCTCCACTTT.

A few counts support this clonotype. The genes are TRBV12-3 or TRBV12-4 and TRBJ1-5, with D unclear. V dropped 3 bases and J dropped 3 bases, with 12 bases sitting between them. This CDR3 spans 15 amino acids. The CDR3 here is CASSFEAGPNQPQHF. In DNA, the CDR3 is TGTGCCAGCAGTTTCGAGGCAGGCCCCAATCAGCCCCAGCATTTT.

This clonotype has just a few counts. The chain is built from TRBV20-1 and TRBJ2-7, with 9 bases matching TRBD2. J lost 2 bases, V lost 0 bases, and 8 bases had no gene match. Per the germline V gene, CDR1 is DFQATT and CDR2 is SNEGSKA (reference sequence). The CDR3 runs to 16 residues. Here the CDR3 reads CSARDHLAGLPYEQYF. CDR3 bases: TGCAGTGCTAGAGACCATCTAGCGGGACTGCCCTACGAGCAGTACTTC.

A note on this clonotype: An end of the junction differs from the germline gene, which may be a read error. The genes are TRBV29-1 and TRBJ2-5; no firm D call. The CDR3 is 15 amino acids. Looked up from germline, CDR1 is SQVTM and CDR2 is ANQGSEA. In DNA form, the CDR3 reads TGCAGCGTTGAAGATCCCAGGAAGGGCAAAGAGACCCAGCACTTC. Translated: CSVEDPRKGKETQHF.

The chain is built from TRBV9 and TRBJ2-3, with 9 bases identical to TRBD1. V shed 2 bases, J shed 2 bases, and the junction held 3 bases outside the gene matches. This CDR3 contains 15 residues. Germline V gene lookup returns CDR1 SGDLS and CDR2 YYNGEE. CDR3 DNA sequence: TGTGCCAGCAGCGTTGGGACAGGGATCACAGATACGCAGTATTTT. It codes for CASSVGTGITDTQYF.

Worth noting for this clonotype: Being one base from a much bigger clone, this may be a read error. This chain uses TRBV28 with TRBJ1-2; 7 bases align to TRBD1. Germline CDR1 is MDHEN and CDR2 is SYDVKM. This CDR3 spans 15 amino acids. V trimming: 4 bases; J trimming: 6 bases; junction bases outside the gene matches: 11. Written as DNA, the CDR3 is TGTGCCAGCAGTTCAGCCCAAGTAGGGGGCAATGGCTACACCTTC. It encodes CASSSAQVGGNGYTF.

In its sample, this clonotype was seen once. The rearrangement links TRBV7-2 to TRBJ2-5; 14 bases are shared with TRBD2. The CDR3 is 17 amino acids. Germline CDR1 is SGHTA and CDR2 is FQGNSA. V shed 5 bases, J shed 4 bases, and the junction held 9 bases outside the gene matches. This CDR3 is CASSPRTSGGLAETQYF. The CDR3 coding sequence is TGTGCCAGCAGCCCCAGGACTAGCGGGGGGTTAGCAGAGACCCAGTACTTC.

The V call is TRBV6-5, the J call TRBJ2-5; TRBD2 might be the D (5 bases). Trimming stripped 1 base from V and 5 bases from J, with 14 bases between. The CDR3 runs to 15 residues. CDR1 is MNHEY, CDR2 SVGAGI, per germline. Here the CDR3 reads CASSYWVAGRETQYF. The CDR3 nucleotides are TGTGCCAGCAGTTACTGGGTGGCGGGCAGGGAGACCCAGTACTTC.

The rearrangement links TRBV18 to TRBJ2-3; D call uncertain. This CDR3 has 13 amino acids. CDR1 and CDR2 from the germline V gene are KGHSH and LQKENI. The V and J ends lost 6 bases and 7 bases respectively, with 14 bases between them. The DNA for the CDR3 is TGTGCCAGCTCGCCCGGCGATTCGAATACGCAGTATTTT. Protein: CASSPGDSNTQYF.

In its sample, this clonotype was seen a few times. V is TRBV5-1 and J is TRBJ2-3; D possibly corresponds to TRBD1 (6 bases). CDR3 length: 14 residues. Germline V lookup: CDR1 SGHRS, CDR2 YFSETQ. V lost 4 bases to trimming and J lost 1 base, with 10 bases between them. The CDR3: CASSGDIRTDTQYF. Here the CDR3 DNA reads TGCGCCAGCAGCGGGGACATTCGCACAGATACGCAGTATTTT.

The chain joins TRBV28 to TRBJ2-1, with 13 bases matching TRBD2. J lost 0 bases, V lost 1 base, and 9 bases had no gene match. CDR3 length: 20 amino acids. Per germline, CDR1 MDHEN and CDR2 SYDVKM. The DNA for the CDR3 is TGTGCCAGCAGTTTATTCGGGACTAGCGGGAAGGGGGGCTCCTACAATGAGCAGTTCTTC. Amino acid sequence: CASSLFGTSGKGGSYNEQFF.

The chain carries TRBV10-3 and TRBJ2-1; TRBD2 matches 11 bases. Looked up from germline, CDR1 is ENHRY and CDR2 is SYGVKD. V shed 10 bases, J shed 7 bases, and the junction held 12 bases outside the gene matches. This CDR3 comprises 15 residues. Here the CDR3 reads CATLPLAGDLNEQFF. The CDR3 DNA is TGTGCCACACTGCCACTAGCGGGAGACTTAAATGAGCAGTTCTTC.

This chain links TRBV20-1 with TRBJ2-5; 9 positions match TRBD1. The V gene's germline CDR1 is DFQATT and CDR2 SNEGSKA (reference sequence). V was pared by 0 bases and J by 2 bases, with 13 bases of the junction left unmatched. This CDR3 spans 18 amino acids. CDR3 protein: CSAREFRIQGARQETQYF. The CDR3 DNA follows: TGCAGTGCTAGAGAGTTTAGGATACAGGGGGCGCGGCAAGAGACCCAGTACTTC.

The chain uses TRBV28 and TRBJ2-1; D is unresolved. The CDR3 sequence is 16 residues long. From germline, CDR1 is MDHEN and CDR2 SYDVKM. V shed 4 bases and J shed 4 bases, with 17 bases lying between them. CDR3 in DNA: TGTGCCAGCAGTTCCCGACTCCGCAAAGTTTACAATGAGCAGTTCTTC. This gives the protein CASSSRLRKVYNEQFF. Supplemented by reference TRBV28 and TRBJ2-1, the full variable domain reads DVKVTQSSRYLVKRTGEKVFLECVQDMDHENMFWYRQDPGLGLRLIYFSYDVKMKEKGDIPEGYSVSREKKERFSLILESASTNQTSMYLCASSSRLRKVYNEQFFGPGTRLTVL.

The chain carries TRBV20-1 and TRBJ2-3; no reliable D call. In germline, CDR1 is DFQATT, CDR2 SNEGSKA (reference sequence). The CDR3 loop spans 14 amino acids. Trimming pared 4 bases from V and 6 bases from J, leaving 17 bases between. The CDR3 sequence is CSANPAGVTDTQYF. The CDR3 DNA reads TGCAGTGCTAATCCAGCTGGGGTCACTGATACGCAGTATTTT.

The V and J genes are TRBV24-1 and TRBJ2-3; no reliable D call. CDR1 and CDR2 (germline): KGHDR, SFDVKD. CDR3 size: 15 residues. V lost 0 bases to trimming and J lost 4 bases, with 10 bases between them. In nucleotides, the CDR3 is TGTGCCACCAGTGATTTGAGGCGGTCCCCAGATACGCAGTATTTT. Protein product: CATSDLRRSPDTQYF.

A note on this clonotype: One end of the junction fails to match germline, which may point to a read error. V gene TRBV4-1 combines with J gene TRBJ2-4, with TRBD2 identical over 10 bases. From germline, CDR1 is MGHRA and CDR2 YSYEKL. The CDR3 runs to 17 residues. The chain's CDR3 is CASSQDASGRAKSIQYF. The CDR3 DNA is TGCGCCAGCAGCCAAGATGCTAGCGGGAGAGCCAAAAGCATTCAGTACTTC.

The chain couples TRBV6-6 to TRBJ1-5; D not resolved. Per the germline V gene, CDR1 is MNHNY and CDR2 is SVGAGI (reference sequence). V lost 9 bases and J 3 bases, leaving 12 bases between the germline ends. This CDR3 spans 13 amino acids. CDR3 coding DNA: TGTGCCAGTAAGGGAATGGTCAATCAGCCCCAGCATTTT. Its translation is CASKGMVNQPQHF.

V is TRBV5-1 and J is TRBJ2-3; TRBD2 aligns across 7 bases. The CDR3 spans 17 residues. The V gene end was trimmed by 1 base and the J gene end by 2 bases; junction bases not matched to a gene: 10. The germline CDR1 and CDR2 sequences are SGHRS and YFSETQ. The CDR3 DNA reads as TGCGCCAGCAGCTTGTTCGTCTCTAGCGGCGCCACAGATACGCAGTATTTT. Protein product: CASSLFVSSGATDTQYF.

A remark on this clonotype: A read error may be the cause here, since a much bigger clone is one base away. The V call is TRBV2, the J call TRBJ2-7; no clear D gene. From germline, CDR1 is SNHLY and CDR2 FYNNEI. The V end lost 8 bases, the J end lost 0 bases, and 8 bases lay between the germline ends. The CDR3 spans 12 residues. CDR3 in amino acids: CASGPVSYEQYF. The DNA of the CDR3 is TGTGCCAGCGGACCAGTCTCCTACGAGCAGTACTTC.